The present entry profiles one T cell receptor beta chain with its context. Its antigen is unidentified. The protocol was immunoSEQ multiplex PCR, while the TCRdb copy is restricted to in-frame clones and leaves out a portion. The table includes about 64,000 clones, 75% to 95% detected once. The data were obtained in a study of OX40 agonist ivuxolimab in advanced cancers. Overall study context: In this cohort, patients received ivuxolimab, an agonistic anti-OX40 (CD134) antibody. Dose-escalation patients were diagnosed with hepatocellular carcinoma, melanoma, renal cell cancer or head and neck cancer.

CDR1 is SGDLS and CDR2 is YYNGEE in the germline V gene. CDR3 length: 15 residues. Trimming pared 4 bases from V and 8 bases from J, leaving 18 bases between. Study-level findings and limits: Those patients achieving a partial response at 0.1-3.0 mg/kg showed among the lowest clonal expansion. CD8+ T cells (on average) carried more expanded clones than CD4+ T cells.

The receptor comes from an adult with an advanced solid tumor such as melanoma, head and neck, liver or kidney cancer. V and J are TRBV9 and TRBJ1-4; D remains ambiguous. The sample here was CD4+ or CD8+ T cells sorted from blood, taken in a trial of the OX40 agonist ivuxolimab. The CDR3 here is CASSPGQSAEEKLFF. Here the CDR3 DNA reads TGTGCCAGCAGCCCGGGCCAATCGGCCGAGGAAAAACTGTTTTTT.